In its sample, the clone carrying this TCR beta chain was seen a few times. Antigen: not known. This sample is part of a study of beta chain features in type 1 diabetes. Notes on the study in general: Researchers report that Type 1 diabetes patients had moderately but significantly shorter TCRB CDR3s across all four CD4+ subsets. The naive, central memory and Treg TCRB repertoires of patients appeared to be more similar to one another than those of healthy donors.

The study reverse transcribed the entire isolated RNA, so it sequenced expressed TCRB transcripts. Clones were sequenced by immunoSEQ multiplex PCR, and TCRdb holds only the in-frame ones, with some missing. The sample yields around 190,000 clones, about 13% seen once. Germline values: CDR1 SEHNR, CDR2 FQNEAQ (reference sequence). CDR3 length: 14 residues. V lost 4 bases, J lost 3 bases, and 5 bases stayed unmatched. The sample comprised central memory CD4+ T cells from blood. This sequence was found in a young woman in good health. This chain connects TRBV7-9 to TRBJ1-1; 7 positions agree with TRBD1. The DNA of the CDR3 is TGTGCCAGCAGCTCAACAGGGGTGTACACTGAAGCTTTCTTT. Translation: CASSSTGVYTEAFF.